The following is a TCR beta chain sequence with its context. Antigen: not known. This sample stems from a study of T-cell reconstitution after alpha-beta-depleted transplantation in children. Study observations and caveats: The high TCRbeta diversity at day 60 in some patients came from surviving recipient T cells and thymic progenitors.

This sample's TCRbeta library carried unique molecular identifier barcodes. A single record per CDR3 protein comes from TCRdb applying MiXCR to the PCR reads. The sample holds 250,000 to 350,000 distinct CDR3 sequences, 23% seen once. Trimming cost V 0 bases and J 0 bases, with 13 bases left between them. The CDR3 length is 16 residues. CDR1 and CDR2 from the germline V gene are SGHDT and YYEEEE. The TCR sequence derives from a male patient younger than 18 who had a stem cell transplant for acute lymphoblastic leukemia, so the T cells may come from the graft donor. Sequences were derived from PBMCs, mostly from graft donor cells, sampled 180 days after TCRalphabeta/CD19-depleted stem cell transplant. The V and J genes are TRBV5-6 and TRBJ2-7, with D possibly matching TRBD1 (5 bases). This chain's CDR3 is CASSLEQAFLSYEQYF. The CDR3 DNA sequence: TGTGCCAGCAGCTTGGAACAGGCCTTCCTCTCCTACGAGCAGTACTTC.